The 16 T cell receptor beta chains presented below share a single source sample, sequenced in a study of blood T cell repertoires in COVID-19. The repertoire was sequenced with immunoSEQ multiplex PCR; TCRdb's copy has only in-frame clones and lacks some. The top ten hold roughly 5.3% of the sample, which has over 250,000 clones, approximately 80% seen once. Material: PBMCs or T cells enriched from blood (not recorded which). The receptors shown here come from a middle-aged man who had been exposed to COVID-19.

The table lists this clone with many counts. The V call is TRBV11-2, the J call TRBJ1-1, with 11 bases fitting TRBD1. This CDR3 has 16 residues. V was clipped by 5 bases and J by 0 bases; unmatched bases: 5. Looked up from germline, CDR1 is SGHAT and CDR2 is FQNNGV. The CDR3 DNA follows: TGTGCCAGCAGCCCGCGGACAGGGGGCTTGAACACTGAAGCTTTCTTT. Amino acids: CASSPRTGGLNTEAFF.

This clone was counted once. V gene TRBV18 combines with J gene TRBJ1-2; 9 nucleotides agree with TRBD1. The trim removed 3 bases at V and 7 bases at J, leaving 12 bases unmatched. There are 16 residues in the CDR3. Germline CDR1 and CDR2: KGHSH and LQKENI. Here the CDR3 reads CASSPEGPGTGFGYTF. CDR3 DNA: TGTGCCAGCTCACCGGAAGGCCCTGGGACAGGGTTTGGCTACACCTTC. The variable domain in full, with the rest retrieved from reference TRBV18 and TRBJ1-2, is NAGVMQNPRHLVRRRGQEARLRCSPMKGHSHVYWYRQLPEEGLKFMVYLQKENIIDESGMPKERFSAEFPKEGPSILRIQQVVRGDSAAYFCASSPEGPGTGFGYTFGSGTRLTVV.

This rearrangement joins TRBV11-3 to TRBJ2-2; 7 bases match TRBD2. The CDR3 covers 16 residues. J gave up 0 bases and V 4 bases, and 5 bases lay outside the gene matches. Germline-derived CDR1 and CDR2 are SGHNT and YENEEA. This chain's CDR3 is CASSSRSGANTGELFF. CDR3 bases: TGTGCCAGCAGCTCGCGGAGCGGGGCGAACACCGGGGAGCTGTTTTTT.

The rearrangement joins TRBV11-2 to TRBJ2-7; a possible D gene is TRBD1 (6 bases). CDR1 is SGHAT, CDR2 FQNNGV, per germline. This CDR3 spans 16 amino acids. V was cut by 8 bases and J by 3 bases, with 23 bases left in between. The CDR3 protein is CASGAFVGQRDYEQYF. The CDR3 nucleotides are TGTGCCAGCGGCGCTTTCGTCGGACAGAGAGACTACGAGCAGTACTTC.

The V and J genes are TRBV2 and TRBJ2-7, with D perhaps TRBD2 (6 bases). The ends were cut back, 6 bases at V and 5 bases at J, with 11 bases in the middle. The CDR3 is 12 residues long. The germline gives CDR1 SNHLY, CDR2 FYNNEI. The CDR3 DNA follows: TGTGCCAGCAGGGGGGACTGGAACGAGCAGTACTTC. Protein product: CASRGDWNEQYF. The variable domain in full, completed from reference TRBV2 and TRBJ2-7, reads EPEVTQTPSHQVTQMGQEVILRCVPISNHLYFYWYRQILGQKVEFLVSFYNNEISEKSEIFDDQFSVERPDGSNFTLKIRSTKLEDSAMYFCASRGDWNEQYFGPGTRLTVT.

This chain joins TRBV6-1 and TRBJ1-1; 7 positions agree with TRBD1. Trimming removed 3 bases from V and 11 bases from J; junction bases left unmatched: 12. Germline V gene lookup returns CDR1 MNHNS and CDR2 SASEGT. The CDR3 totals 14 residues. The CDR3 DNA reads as TGTGCCAGCAGTGAGAGACAGGGCCCCTCGGGGGCTTTCTTT. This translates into CASSERQGPSGAFF.

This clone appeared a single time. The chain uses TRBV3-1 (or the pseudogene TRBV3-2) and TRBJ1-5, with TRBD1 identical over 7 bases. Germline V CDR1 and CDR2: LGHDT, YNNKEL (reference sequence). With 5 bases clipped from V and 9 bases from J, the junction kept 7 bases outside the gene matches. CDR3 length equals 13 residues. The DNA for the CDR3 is TGTGCCAGCAGCTCGACAGGGCGGGGGCCCCAGCATTTT. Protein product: CASSSTGRGPQHF.

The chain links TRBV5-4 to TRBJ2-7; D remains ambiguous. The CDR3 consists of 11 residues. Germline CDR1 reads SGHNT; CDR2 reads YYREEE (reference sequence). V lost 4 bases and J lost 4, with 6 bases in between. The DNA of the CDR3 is TGTGCCAGCAGCCTAGGATACGAGCAGTACTTC. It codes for CASSLGYEQYF. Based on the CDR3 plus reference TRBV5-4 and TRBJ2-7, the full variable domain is ETGVTQSPTHLIKTRGQQVTLRCSSQSGHNTVSWYQQALGQGPQFIFQYYREEENGRGNFPPRFSGLQFPNYSSELNVNALELDDSALYLCASSLGYEQYFGPGTRLTVT.

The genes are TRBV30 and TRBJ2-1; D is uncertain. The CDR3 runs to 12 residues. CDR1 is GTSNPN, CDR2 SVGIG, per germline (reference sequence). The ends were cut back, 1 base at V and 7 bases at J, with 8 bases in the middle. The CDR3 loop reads CAWSELRNEQFF. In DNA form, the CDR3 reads TGTGCCTGGAGTGAACTACGGAATGAGCAGTTCTTC.

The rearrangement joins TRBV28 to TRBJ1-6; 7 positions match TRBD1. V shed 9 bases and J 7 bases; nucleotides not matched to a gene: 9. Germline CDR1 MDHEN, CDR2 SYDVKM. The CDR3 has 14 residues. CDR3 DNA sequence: TGTGCCAGTAAAACCGGGACAGTCAATTCACCCCTCCACTTT. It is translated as CASKTGTVNSPLHF.

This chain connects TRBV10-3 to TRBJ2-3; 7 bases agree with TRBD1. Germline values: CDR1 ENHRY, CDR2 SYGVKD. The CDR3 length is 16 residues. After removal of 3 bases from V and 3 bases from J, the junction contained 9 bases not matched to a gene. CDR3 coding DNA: TGTGCCATCAGTGATCTCTTGGGACAGCCTACAGATACGCAGTATTTT. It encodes CAISDLLGQPTDTQYF.

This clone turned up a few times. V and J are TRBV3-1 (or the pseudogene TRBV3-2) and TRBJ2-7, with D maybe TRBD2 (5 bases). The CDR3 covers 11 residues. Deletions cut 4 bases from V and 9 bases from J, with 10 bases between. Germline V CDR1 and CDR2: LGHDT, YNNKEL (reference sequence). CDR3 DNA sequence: TGTGCCAGCAGCCGGGGAAGCGGGCAGTACTTC. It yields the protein CASSRGSGQYF.

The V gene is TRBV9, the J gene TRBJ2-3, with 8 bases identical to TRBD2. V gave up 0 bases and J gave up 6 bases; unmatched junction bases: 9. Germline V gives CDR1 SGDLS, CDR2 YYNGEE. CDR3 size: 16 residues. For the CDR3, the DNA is TGTGCCAGCAGCGTAGGAGCGGGAGCCGTCGCCGATACGCAGTATTTT. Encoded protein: CASSVGAGAVADTQYF.

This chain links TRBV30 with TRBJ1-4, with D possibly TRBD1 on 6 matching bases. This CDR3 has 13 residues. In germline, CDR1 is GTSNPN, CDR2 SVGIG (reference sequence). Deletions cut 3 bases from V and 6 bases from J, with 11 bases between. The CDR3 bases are TGTGCCTGGAGGGGACATCGGGATGAAAAACTGTTTTTT. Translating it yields CAWRGHRDEKLFF.

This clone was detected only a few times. CDR3 amino acids: CASSKILSGSGRNEQFF. DNA for the CDR3: TGTGCCAGTAGTAAAATCCTGAGCGGGAGTGGTAGGAATGAGCAGTTCTTC. The chain carries TRBV19 and TRBJ2-1, with 8 bases that match TRBD2. J lost 7 bases, V lost 4 bases, and 15 bases had no gene match. In germline, CDR1 is LNHDA, CDR2 SQIVND (reference sequence). The CDR3 consists of 17 residues.

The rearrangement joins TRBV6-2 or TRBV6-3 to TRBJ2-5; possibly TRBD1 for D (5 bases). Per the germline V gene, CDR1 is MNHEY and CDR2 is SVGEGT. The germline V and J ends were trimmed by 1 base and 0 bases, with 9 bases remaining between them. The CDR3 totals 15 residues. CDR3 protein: CASSYFDRNQETQYF. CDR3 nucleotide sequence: TGTGCCAGCAGTTACTTTGACAGAAACCAAGAGACCCAGTACTTC.